A selection of T cell receptor beta chains follows, all from one sample in a study of T cells expressing NK-cell markers. TCRdb re-analyzed the 5' RACE reads; it lists each CDR3 protein once, without DNA. The specimen's table records just under 150,000 distinct CDR3 sequences. Specimen: blood T cells: a sorted CD56 or NKG2C T cell subset, CD4+ or CD8+ T cells, or bulk PBMC T cells (not recorded which). The origin of the receptors is a man between 18 and 35 years old in good health. Both conserved end residues are part of each CDR3.

J gene: TRBJ2-6
V gene: TRBV29-1
CDR3 protein: CSVGETHSSSGANVLTF

J gene: TRBJ1-1
V gene: TRBV11-2
CDR3 protein: CASSLAAGSTEAFF

J gene: TRBJ2-2
V gene: TRBV7-2
CDR3 protein: CASSFFGQDLTGELFF

J gene: TRBJ2-4
V gene: TRBV9
CDR3 protein: CASSHGETLGNIQYF

J gene: TRBJ2-3
V gene: TRBV12-3/TRBV12-4
CDR3 protein: CASSWTIPGTGWKDTQYF

J gene: TRBJ2-1
V gene: TRBV2
CDR3 protein: CASSEGQGYDEQFF

J gene: TRBJ1-5
V gene: TRBV19
CDR3 protein: CASSLALPQPQHF

J gene: TRBJ1-2
V gene: TRBV6-5
CDR3 protein: CASSQGRELYTF

J gene: TRBJ1-1
V gene: TRBV9
CDR3 protein: CASSVVVNTEAFF

J gene: TRBJ2-3
V gene: TRBV6-2/TRBV6-3
CDR3 protein: CASRQLAEATDTQYF

J gene: TRBJ2-7
V gene: TRBV19
CDR3 protein: CASSIAGLALGGGVEQYF

J gene: TRBJ2-2
V gene: TRBV6-2/TRBV6-3
CDR3 protein: CASAPANTGELFF

J gene: TRBJ2-3
V gene: TRBV20-1
CDR3 protein: CSARFFREPTDTQYF

J gene: TRBJ1-2
V gene: TRBV5-4
CDR3 protein: CASSLIGGYTF

J gene: TRBJ2-3
V gene: TRBV12-3/TRBV12-4
CDR3 protein: CASSFEGVTDTQYF

J gene: TRBJ2-1
V gene: TRBV10-3
CDR3 protein: CAIREERETTNEQFF

J gene: TRBJ2-1
V gene: TRBV3-1
CDR3 protein: CASSALAGVTYNEQFF

J gene: TRBJ1-5
V gene: TRBV12-3/TRBV12-4
CDR3 protein: CASSLIRAGGNQPQHF

J gene: TRBJ2-1
V gene: TRBV20-1
CDR3 protein: CSVFGGRYNEQFF

J gene: TRBJ2-3
V gene: TRBV4-2
CDR3 protein: CASSRSEDTQYF

J gene: TRBJ1-2
V gene: TRBV19
CDR3 protein: CASRQGFYGYTF

J gene: TRBJ2-2
V gene: TRBV3-1
CDR3 protein: CASSQAQENTGELFF

J gene: TRBJ1-4
V gene: TRBV12-3/TRBV12-4
CDR3 protein: CASSLARTGQGEKLFF

J gene: TRBJ2-2
V gene: TRBV29-1
CDR3 protein: CSVLKTGNTGELFF

J gene: TRBJ2-6
V gene: TRBV19
CDR3 protein: CASSIGGISGANVLTF

J gene: TRBJ2-2
V gene: TRBV12-3/TRBV12-4
CDR3 protein: CAIDAGEAGELFF

J gene: TRBJ2-1
V gene: TRBV29-1
CDR3 protein: CSAPGAVAYNEQFF

J gene: TRBJ2-3
V gene: TRBV12-5
CDR3 protein: CASGPFTGGASDTQYF

J gene: TRBJ1-4
V gene: TRBV7-8
CDR3 protein: CASSAAGGLGEKLFF

J gene: TRBJ2-3
V gene: TRBV6-1
CDR3 protein: CASSSPRGRAASTDTQYF

J gene: TRBJ2-1
V gene: TRBV7-9
CDR3 protein: CASRSTRNEQFF

J gene: TRBJ2-1
V gene: TRBV5-1
CDR3 protein: CASSSVIQVIPSNEQFF

J gene: TRBJ2-1
V gene: TRBV7-9
CDR3 protein: CASSSGSTYNEQFF

J gene: TRBJ2-1
V gene: TRBV6-1
CDR3 protein: CASSEGTSGIAQFF

J gene: TRBJ2-3
V gene: TRBV7-2
CDR3 protein: CASSLAKIGADTQYF

J gene: TRBJ2-1
V gene: TRBV6-4
CDR3 protein: CASSLETTSGRRLYNEQFF

J gene: TRBJ2-1
V gene: TRBV7-9
CDR3 protein: CASSPQVQGYNEQFF

J gene: TRBJ2-1
V gene: TRBV27
CDR3 protein: CASSLAGGFYNEQFF

J gene: TRBJ2-1
V gene: TRBV28
CDR3 protein: CASSLPGTGRLAGSYNEQFF

J gene: TRBJ2-7
V gene: TRBV28
CDR3 protein: CASSLPGGYEQYF

J gene: TRBJ2-3
V gene: TRBV7-2
CDR3 protein: CASSSWDLSTDTQYF

J gene: TRBJ1-4
V gene: TRBV20-1
CDR3 protein: CSAREDRPSEKLFF

J gene: TRBJ2-6
V gene: TRBV5-1
CDR3 protein: CASSLVTGYPLSGANVLTF